These 11 T cell receptor beta chains were sequenced from one sample in a study of T cell responses to AZD1222 COVID-19 vaccine. TCRdb keeps only in-frame clones here, not all; method: immunoSEQ multiplex PCR. The sample has some 140,000 clones, roughly nine tenths seen once. Material: peripheral blood, obtained on day 0 of AZD1222 vaccination. The source is an adult in good health.

This clone was observed a single time. The J gene is TRBJ2-3, the V gene TRBV20-1, with TRBD2 matching 8 bases. The CDR3 is 16 residues long. J was trimmed by 2 bases and V by 3 bases; bases with no gene match: 10. Germline assignment: CDR1 DFQATT and CDR2 SNEGSKA (reference sequence). The CDR3 reads CSASHEREGDTDTQYF. CDR3 coding DNA: TGCAGTGCTAGTCATGAACGGGAGGGTGACACAGATACGCAGTATTTT.

CDR3 loop: CASSQRGGTFSHGYTF. The CDR3 coding sequence is TGTGCCAGCAGCCAGAGAGGGGGGACGTTCTCCCATGGCTACACCTTC. This chain connects TRBV3-1 (or the pseudogene TRBV3-2) to TRBJ1-2; D perhaps matches TRBD1 (6 bases). Germline assignment: CDR1 LGHDT and CDR2 YNNKEL (reference sequence). CDR3 length equals 16 residues. Trimming removed 3 bases from V and 6 bases from J, with 20 bases in between.

The chain has TRBV18 and TRBJ1-1, with D possibly matching TRBD1 (6 bases). V was shortened by 6 bases and J by 1 base, with 12 bases between the two germline ends. The CDR3 runs 14 residues. Germline V CDR1 and CDR2: KGHSH, LQKENI. This CDR3 reads CASSLGQQNTEAFF. The CDR3 DNA reads TGTGCCAGCTCGCTCGGACAGCAGAACACTGAAGCTTTCTTT.

V is TRBV7-6 and J is TRBJ2-3; unclear D gene. Germline CDR1 SGHVS, CDR2 FNYEAQ. The CDR3 runs to 14 residues. V dropped 2 bases and J dropped 4 bases, with 10 bases sitting between them. The CDR3 DNA is TGTGCCAGCAGCTTACGAAGAATGGCAGATACGCAGTATTTT. Translation: CASSLRRMADTQYF. Full variable domain (missing parts from reference TRBV7-6 and TRBJ2-3): GAGVSQSPRYKVTKRGQDVALRCDPISGHVSLYWYRQALGQGPEFLTYFNYEAQQDKSGLPNDRFSAERPEGSISTLTIQRTEQRDSAMYRCASSLRRMADTQYFGPGTRLTVL.

The chain combines TRBV5-4 with TRBJ1-3; 8 bases are a match to TRBD1. V dropped 3 bases and J dropped 0; count of bases not matched to a gene: 11. CDR1 and CDR2 (germline): SGHNT, YYREEE (reference sequence). This CDR3 spans 18 amino acids. The CDR3 here is CASSSRDRGTLSGNTIYF. DNA of the CDR3: TGTGCCAGCAGCTCCCGTGACAGGGGAACTCTCTCTGGAAACACCATATATTTT.

V and J are TRBV12-3 or TRBV12-4 and TRBJ2-1; D not certain. The CDR3 runs 11 residues. The germline V and J ends were trimmed by 6 bases and 5 bases, with 5 bases remaining between them. The CDR3 region is CASREDNEQFF. CDR3 nucleotides: TGTGCCAGCAGGGAAGACAATGAGCAGTTCTTC.

The V and J genes are TRBV28 and TRBJ2-3; 8 bases are a match to TRBD1. CDR1 and CDR2 from the germline V gene are MDHEN and SYDVKM. Trimming cost V 5 bases and J 4 bases; bases outside gene matches: 11. There are 16 residues in the CDR3. CDR3 DNA: TGTGCCAGCAGTCCAGGGGACAGGACGTTTGCAGATACGCAGTATTTT. As protein: CASSPGDRTFADTQYF.

The chain has TRBV10-1 and TRBJ2-7; D is undetermined. Between the trimmed V and J ends, which lost 0 bases and 2 bases, there was a span of 8 bases. CDR1 WNHNN and CDR2 SYGVQD come from the germline V gene (reference sequence). The CDR3 extends over 14 amino acids. This chain's CDR3 is CASSESNRAYEQYF. DNA for the CDR3: TGCGCCAGCAGTGAGTCAAACAGAGCCTACGAGCAGTACTTC.

The V gene is TRBV6-5, the J gene TRBJ1-2, with unresolved D. Per the germline V gene, CDR1 is MNHEY and CDR2 is SVGAGI. CDR3 length equals 14 residues. V was pared by 0 bases and J by 3 bases, with 8 bases between. The CDR3 protein is CASSYSKGYYGYTF. CDR3 DNA: TGTGCCAGCAGTTACTCGAAGGGCTACTATGGCTACACCTTC.

The chain joins TRBV7-9 to TRBJ2-4, with 11 nucleotides matching TRBD2. After removal of 5 bases from V and 3 bases from J, the junction contained 6 bases not matched to a gene. Germline V gives CDR1 SEHNR, CDR2 FQNEAQ (reference sequence). There are 16 residues in the CDR3. The CDR3 sequence: CASSPTSGRGKNIQYF. The CDR3 DNA sequence: TGTGCCAGCAGCCCAACTAGCGGGAGAGGCAAAAACATTCAGTACTTC.

The rearrangement joins TRBV30 to TRBJ1-2; D remains ambiguous. Germline loops: CDR1 GTSNPN, CDR2 SVGIG (reference sequence). V lost 3 bases and J lost 0, with 2 bases in between. CDR3 length: 11 residues. CDR3 loop: CAWSPNYGYTF. The CDR3 bases are TGTGCCTGGAGCCCTAACTATGGCTACACCTTC.